Each of the 17 T cell receptor beta chains below was sequenced from the same sample in a study of blood T cell repertoires in COVID-19. Sequencing was performed with immunoSEQ multiplex PCR; in TCRdb, only in-frame clones are kept and a portion is missing. The table lists around 380,000 clones, 87% of them singletons. Sample: PBMCs or T cells enriched from blood (not recorded which). These receptors were collected from a man aged 25-45 years who had recovered from COVID-19.

This sequence joins TRBV7-9 and TRBJ1-4; TRBD1 might be the D (5 bases). Germline V CDR1 and CDR2: SEHNR, FQNEAQ (reference sequence). This CDR3 is 13 amino acids long. Trimming took 5 bases from V and 8 from J, leaving 12 bases between them. DNA of the CDR3: TGTGCCAGCAGCCTCAACGGGGGGGAAAAACTGTTTTTT. It encodes CASSLNGGEKLFF.

V and J are TRBV21-1 and TRBJ2-4; the table names TRBD1, a call not compared with the DNA. TRBV21-1 is a pseudogene segment. The CDR3 covers 15 residues. DNA for the CDR3: TGTGCCAGCAGCGGACGGACAGGGGCCAAAAACATTCAGTACTTC. Amino acids: CASSGRTGAKNIQYF.

This clone showed up just a few times. J is TRBJ1-1 and V is TRBV30, with 9 bases aligning to TRBD1. With 2 bases clipped from V and 7 bases from J, the junction kept 8 bases outside the gene matches. The CDR3 sequence is 14 residues long. The germline V gene has CDR1 GTSNPN and CDR2 SVGIG (reference sequence). The CDR3 sequence is CAWSFRDRDREAFF. The CDR3 nucleotides are TGTGCCTGGAGTTTCCGGGACAGGGACCGTGAAGCTTTCTTT.

In DNA, the CDR3 is TGTGCCAGCAGCTTAGAATCTAGCCGGATAGCCAAAAACATTCAGTACTTC. Translated: CASSLESSRIAKNIQYF. The chain uses TRBV7-2 and TRBJ2-4; D is perhaps TRBD2 (5 bases). V dropped 1 base and J dropped 0 bases, with 13 bases sitting between them. This CDR3 is 17 amino acids long. Germline V CDR1 and CDR2: SGHTA, FQGNSA.

The chain uses TRBV5-6 and TRBJ1-2, with D unresolved. The length of the CDR3 is 11 residues. Germline values: CDR1 SGHDT, CDR2 YYEEEE. V was cut by 5 bases and J by 8 bases, with 10 bases left in between. The CDR3 coding sequence is TGTGCCAGCAGATTCGGAGGGGGCTACACCTTC. This translates into CASRFGGGYTF.

The chain is built from TRBV7-2 and TRBJ2-1; 7 nucleotides agree with TRBD2. V shed 0 bases, J shed 6 bases, and the junction held 8 bases outside the gene matches. Germline loops: CDR1 SGHTA, CDR2 FQGNSA. The CDR3 has 16 residues. CDR3 sequence reads: CASSLARTRLGNEQFF. CDR3 nucleotide sequence: TGTGCCAGCAGCTTAGCTAGGACTAGGCTGGGCAATGAGCAGTTCTTC.

The chain has TRBV9 and TRBJ2-2; no reliable D call. V lost 3 bases to trimming and J lost 1 base, with 4 bases between them. This CDR3 is 13 amino acids long. Germline CDR1 is SGDLS and CDR2 is YYNGEE. The CDR3 sequence: CASSAQNTGELFF. CDR3 in DNA: TGTGCCAGCAGCGCCCAGAACACCGGGGAGCTGTTTTTT.

The chain joins TRBV29-1 to TRBJ1-1; 10 bases are shared with TRBD1. Germline V lookup: CDR1 SQVTM, CDR2 ANQGSEA. The CDR3 length is 14 residues. The junction had 4 bases not matched to a gene; V was cut back by 6 bases and J by 0 bases. CDR3 coding DNA: TGCAGCGTCGTGACAGGGGGCATGAACACTGAAGCTTTCTTT. As protein: CSVVTGGMNTEAFF. The entire variable domain, with the rest obtained from reference TRBV29-1 and TRBJ1-1, is as follows: SAVISQKPSRDICQRGTSLTIQCQVDSQVTMMFWYRQQPGQSLTLIATANQGSEATYESGFVIDKFPISRPNLTFSTLTVSNMSPEDSSIYLCSVVTGGMNTEAFFGQGTRLTVV.

The chain joins TRBV9 to TRBJ1-5, with D unresolved. Germline V lookup: CDR1 SGDLS, CDR2 YYNGEE. The CDR3 covers 15 residues. V shed 0 bases and J shed 6 bases, with 13 bases lying between them. The CDR3 here is CASSVGEGWAQPQHF. CDR3 nucleotides: TGTGCCAGCAGCGTAGGTGAGGGTTGGGCTCAGCCCCAGCATTTT. Drawing the rest from reference TRBV9 and TRBJ1-5, the complete variable domain is DSGVTQTPKHLITATGQRVTLRCSPRSGDLSVYWYQQSLDQGLQFLIQYYNGEERAKGNILERFSAQQFPDLHSELNLSSLELGDSALYFCASSVGEGWAQPQHFGDGTRLSIL.

The chain links TRBV7-2 to TRBJ2-7, with D perhaps matching TRBD2 (5 bases). The CDR3 extends over 15 amino acids. Germline loops: CDR1 SGHTA, CDR2 FQGNSA. The ends were cut back, 4 bases at V and 5 bases at J, with 18 bases in the middle. In nucleotides, the CDR3 is TGTGCCAGCAGCTCCCCCGGGGAAGGCGAGAACGAGCAGTACTTC. The encoded protein is CASSSPGEGENEQYF.

The CDR3 region has the DNA TGCAGCGTCAAAGGATTCGGGACAGGCGGCTCCAACACTGAAGCTTTCTTT. Translated, it gives CSVKGFGTGGSNTEAFF. The J gene is TRBJ1-1, the V gene TRBV29-1; 8 bases align to TRBD1. Germline V CDR1 and CDR2: SQVTM, ANQGSEA. There are 17 residues in the CDR3. V lost 6 bases and J lost 2; bases outside the gene matches: 17.

This clone was recorded once. The chain is built from TRBV5-4 and TRBJ1-6, with TRBD1 identical over 8 bases. The trim removed 4 bases at V and 8 bases at J, leaving 8 bases unmatched. This CDR3 spans 15 amino acids. The germline V gene has CDR1 SGHNT and CDR2 YYREEE (reference sequence). CDR3 nucleotide sequence: TGTGCCAGCAGCATCCAGACAGGGGTCGATTCACCCCTCCACTTT. Translation: CASSIQTGVDSPLHF.

On this clone itself: The junction does not match germline at one end; this may be a read error. The chain uses TRBV29-1 and TRBJ2-1; TRBD1 aligns across 10 bases. CDR1 and CDR2 (germline): SQVTM, ANQGSEA. CDR3 length equals 15 residues. The CDR3 DNA reads TGCAGCGTGGAAGAGACAGGGGGCTTTTTCAATGAGCAGTTCTTC. This codes for CSVEETGGFFNEQFF.

The chain uses TRBV7-2 and TRBJ1-2; possibly TRBD1 for D (6 bases). V was trimmed by 1 base and J by 4 bases, leaving 7 bases between them. CDR3 length equals 13 residues. Germline lookup yields CDR1 SGHTA and CDR2 FQGNSA. Here the CDR3 DNA reads TGTGCCAGCAGCTTAGTACAGGGCTATGGCTACACCTTC. The encoded protein is CASSLVQGYGYTF.

V and J are TRBV10-3 and TRBJ1-1, with D possibly being TRBD1 (5 bases). Trimming left V 8 bases short and J 4 bases short, with 11 bases between. The CDR3 is 12 residues long. The germline gives CDR1 ENHRY, CDR2 SYGVKD. CDR3 DNA sequence: TGTGCCATCGGGGCAGGGTCCACTGAAGCTTTCTTT. Protein product: CAIGAGSTEAFF.

V and J are TRBV7-2 and TRBJ1-4; no firm D call. Per germline, CDR1 SGHTA and CDR2 FQGNSA. Trimming took off 5 bases at V and 2 bases at J, with 12 bases between the two ends. The CDR3 runs to 15 residues. In DNA form, the CDR3 reads TGTGCCAGCAGCGCCTCCTCTAGGACTAATGAAAAACTGTTTTTT. This encodes CASSASSRTNEKLFF.

This chain uses TRBV6-1 with TRBJ1-3; 9 bases map to TRBD1. Germline V lookup: CDR1 MNHNS, CDR2 SASEGT. CDR3 length: 16 residues. V was clipped by 2 bases and J by 0 bases; unmatched bases: 2. CDR3 nucleotide sequence: TGTGCCAGCAGTGAACCGGGACAGGGCTCTGGAAACACCATATATTTT. This codes for CASSEPGQGSGNTIYF.